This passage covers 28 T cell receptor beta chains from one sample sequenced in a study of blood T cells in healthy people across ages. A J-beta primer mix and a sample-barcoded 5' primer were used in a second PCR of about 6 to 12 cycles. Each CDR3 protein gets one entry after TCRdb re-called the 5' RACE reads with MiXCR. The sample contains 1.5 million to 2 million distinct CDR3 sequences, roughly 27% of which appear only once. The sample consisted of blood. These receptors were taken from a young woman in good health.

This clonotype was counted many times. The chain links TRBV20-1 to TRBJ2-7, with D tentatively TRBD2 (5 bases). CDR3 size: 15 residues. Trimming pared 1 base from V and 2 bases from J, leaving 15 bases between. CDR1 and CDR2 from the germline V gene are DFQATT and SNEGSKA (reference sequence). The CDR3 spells CSARGRGPSPYEQYF. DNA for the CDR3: TGCAGTGCTAGAGGTCGGGGTCCATCCCCCTACGAGCAGTACTTC.

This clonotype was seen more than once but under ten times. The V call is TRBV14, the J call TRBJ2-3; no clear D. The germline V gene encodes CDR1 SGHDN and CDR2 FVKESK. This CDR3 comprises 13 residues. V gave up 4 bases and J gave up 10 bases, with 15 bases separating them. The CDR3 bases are TGTGCCAGCAGCCTTATGGAGCTCCCTGCGCAGTATTTT. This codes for CASSLMELPAQYF.

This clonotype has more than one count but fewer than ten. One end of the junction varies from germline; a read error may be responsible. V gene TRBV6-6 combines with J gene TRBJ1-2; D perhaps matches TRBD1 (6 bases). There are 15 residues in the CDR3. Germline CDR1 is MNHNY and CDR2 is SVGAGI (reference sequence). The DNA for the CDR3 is TGTGCTAGCAGTTACTCGGAACGCGGGGGCTCTGGCTACACCTTC. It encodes CASSYSERGGSGYTF.

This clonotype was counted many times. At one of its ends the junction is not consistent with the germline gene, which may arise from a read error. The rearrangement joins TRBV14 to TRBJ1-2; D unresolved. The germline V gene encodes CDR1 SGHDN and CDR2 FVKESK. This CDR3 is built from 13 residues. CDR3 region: CASSQGRNYGYTF. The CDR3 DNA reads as TGCGCCAGCAGCCAAGGACGGAACTATGGCTACACCTTC.

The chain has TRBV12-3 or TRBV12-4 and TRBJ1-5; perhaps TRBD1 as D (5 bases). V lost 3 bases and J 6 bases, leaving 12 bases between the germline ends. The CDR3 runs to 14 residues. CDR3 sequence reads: CASSFGERGQPQHF. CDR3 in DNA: TGTGCCAGCAGTTTTGGGGAGAGGGGTCAGCCCCAGCATTTT.

CDR3 bases: TGCGCCAGCAGCGTTCGACCCGAGGATACGCAGTATTTT. Protein product: CASSVRPEDTQYF. The V call is TRBV5-1, the J call TRBJ2-3; D is unclear. The CDR3 extends over 13 amino acids. The germline V gene has CDR1 SGHRS and CDR2 YFSETQ. With 4 bases removed from V and 6 bases from J, the gap between germline ends came to 12 bases.

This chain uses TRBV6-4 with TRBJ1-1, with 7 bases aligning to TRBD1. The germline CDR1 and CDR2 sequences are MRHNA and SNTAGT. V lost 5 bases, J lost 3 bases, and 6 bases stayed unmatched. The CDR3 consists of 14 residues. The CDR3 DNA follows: TGTGCCAGCAGTCCAGACAGGGTCGACACTGAAGCTTTCTTT. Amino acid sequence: CASSPDRVDTEAFF.

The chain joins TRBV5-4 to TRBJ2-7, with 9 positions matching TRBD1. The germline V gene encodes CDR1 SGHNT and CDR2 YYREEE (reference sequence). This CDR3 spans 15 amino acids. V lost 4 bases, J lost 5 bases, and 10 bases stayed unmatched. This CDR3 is CASSPSRQGDNEQYF. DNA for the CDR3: TGTGCCAGCAGCCCGAGCCGACAGGGGGATAACGAGCAGTACTTC.

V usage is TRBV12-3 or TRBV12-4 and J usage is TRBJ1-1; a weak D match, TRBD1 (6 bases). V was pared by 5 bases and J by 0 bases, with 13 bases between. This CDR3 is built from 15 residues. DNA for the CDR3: TGTGCCAGCAGTCCCACGGGACACCTGAACACTGAAGCTTTCTTT. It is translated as CASSPTGHLNTEAFF.

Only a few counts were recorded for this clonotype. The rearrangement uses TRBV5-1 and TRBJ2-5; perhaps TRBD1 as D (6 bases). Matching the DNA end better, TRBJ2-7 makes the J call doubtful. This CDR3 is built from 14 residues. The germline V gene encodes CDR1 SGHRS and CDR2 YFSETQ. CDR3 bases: TGCGCCAGCAGCTTTCAAACAGGGCTGGACGAGCAGTACTTC. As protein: CASSFQTGLDEQYF.

CDR3 DNA: TGTGCCAGCAGTGCCGAACTAGCGGGCTACAATGAGCAGTTCTTC. Protein sequence: CASSAELAGYNEQFF. The genes are TRBV2 and TRBJ2-1, with 9 positions matching TRBD2. The CDR3 has 15 residues. CDR1 and CDR2 from the germline V gene are SNHLY and FYNNEI. V was clipped by 4 bases and J by 3 bases; unmatched bases: 4.

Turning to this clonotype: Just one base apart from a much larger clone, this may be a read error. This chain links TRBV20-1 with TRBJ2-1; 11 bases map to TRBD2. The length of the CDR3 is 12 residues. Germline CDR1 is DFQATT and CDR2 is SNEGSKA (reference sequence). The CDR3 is CRGTSGYNEQFF. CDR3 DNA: TGCAGGGGGACTAGCGGATACAATGAGCAGTTCTTC.

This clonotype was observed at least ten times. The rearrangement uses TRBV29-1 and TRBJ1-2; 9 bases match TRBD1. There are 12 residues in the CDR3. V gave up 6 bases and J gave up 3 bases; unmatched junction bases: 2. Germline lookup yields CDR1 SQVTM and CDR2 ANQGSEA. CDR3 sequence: CSVDRGDYGYTF. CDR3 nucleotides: TGCAGCGTCGACAGGGGGGACTATGGCTACACCTTC.

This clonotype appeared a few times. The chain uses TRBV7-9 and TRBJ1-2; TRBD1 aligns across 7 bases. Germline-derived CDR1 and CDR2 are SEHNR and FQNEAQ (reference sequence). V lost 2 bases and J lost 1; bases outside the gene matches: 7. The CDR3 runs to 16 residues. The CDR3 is CASSLQGQIGNYGYTF. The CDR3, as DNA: TGTGCCAGCAGCTTACAGGGACAGATTGGTAACTATGGCTACACCTTC.

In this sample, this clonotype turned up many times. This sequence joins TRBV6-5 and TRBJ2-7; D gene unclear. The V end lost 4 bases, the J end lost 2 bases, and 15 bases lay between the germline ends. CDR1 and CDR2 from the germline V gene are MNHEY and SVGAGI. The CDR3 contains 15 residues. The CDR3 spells CASSLDRDPPYEQYF. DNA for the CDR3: TGTGCCAGCAGTTTAGATCGAGACCCCCCCTACGAGCAGTACTTC.

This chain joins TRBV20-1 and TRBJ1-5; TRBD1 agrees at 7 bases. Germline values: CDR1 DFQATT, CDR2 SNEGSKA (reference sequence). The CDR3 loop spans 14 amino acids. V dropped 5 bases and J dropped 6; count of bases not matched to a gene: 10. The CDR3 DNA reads TGCAGTGCTCGCTCAGGGGGACAAGGTCAGCCCCAGCATTTT. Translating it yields CSARSGGQGQPQHF.

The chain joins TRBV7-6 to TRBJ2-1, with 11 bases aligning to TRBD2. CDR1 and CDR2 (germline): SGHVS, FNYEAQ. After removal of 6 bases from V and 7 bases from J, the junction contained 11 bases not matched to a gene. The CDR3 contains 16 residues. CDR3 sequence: CASSLRLAGLVNEQFF. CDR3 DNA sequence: TGTGCCAGCAGTCTACGACTAGCGGGGTTAGTAAATGAGCAGTTCTTC.

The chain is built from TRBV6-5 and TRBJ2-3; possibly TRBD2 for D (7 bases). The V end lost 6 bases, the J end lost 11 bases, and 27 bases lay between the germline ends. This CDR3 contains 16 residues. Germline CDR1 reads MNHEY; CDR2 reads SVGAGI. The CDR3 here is CASSNQGRGTSYGQYF. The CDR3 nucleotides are TGTGCCAGCAGCAACCAGGGGCGGGGGACCAGTTATGGGCAGTATTTT.

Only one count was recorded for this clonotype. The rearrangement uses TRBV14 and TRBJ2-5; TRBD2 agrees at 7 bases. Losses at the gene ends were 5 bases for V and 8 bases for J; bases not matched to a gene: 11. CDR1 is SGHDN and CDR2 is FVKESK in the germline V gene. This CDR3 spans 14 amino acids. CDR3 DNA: TGTGCCAGCAGCTTGAGCGGGGCCACGGGAACCCAGTACTTC. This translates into CASSLSGATGTQYF.

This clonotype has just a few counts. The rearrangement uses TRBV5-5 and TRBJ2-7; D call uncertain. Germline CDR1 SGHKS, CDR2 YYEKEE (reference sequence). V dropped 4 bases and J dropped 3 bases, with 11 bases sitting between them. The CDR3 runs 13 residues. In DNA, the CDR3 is TGTGCCAGCAGCGCCGGGCTTCACTACGAGCAGTACTTC. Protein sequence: CASSAGLHYEQYF.

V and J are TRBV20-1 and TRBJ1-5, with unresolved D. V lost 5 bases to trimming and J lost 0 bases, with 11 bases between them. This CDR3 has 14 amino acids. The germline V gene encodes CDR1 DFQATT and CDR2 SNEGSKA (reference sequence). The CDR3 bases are TGCAGTGCTTCGGACGGTTATAGCAATCAGCCCCAGCATTTT. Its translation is CSASDGYSNQPQHF.

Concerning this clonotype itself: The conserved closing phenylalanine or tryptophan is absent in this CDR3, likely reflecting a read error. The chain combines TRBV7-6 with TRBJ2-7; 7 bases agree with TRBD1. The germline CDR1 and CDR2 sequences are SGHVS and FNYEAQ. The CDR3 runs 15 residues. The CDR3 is CVSSSGQSLSYEQYL. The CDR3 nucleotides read TGTGTCAGCAGCTCGGGACAGAGTCTCTCCTACGAGCAGTACTTA.

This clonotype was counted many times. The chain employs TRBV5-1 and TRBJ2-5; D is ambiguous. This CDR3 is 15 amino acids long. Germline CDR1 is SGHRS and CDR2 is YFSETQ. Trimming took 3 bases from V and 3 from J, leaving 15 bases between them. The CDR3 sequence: CASSSAGGWEETQYF. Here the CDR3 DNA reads TGCGCCAGCAGCTCAGCAGGTGGTTGGGAAGAGACCCAGTACTTC.

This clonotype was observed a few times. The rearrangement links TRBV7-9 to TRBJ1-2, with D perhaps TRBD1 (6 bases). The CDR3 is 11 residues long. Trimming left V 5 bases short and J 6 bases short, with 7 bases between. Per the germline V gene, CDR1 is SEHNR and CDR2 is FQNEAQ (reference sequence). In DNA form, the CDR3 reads TGTGCCAGCAGCCGGGGGCATGGCTACACCTTC. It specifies CASSRGHGYTF.

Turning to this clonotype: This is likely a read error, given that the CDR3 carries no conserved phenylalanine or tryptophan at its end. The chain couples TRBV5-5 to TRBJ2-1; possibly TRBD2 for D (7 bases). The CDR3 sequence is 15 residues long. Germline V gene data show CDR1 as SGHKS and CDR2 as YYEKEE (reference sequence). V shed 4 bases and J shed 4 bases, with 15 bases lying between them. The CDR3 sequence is CASSTTGGQYNEQFV. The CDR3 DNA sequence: TGTGCCAGCAGCACGACGGGAGGACAGTACAATGAGCAGTTCGTC.

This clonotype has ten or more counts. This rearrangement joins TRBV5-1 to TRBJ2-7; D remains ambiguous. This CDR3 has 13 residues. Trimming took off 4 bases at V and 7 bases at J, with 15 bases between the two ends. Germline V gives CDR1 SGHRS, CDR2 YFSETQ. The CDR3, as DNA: TGCGCCAGCAGCCAAACTAATCAAATGGAGCAGTACTTC. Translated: CASSQTNQMEQYF.

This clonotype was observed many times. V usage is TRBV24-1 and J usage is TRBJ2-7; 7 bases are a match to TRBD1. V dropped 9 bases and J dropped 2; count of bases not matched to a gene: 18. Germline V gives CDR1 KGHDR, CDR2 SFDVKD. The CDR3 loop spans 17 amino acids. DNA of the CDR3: TGTGCCACCTTCACTGCTAGGATCCGGGACAGTACCTACGAGCAGTACTTC. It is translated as CATFTARIRDSTYEQYF.

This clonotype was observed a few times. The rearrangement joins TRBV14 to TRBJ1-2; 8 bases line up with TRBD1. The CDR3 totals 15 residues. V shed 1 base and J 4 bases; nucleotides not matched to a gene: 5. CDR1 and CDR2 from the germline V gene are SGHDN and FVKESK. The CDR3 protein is CASSQVPGQAYGYTF. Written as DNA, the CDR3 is TGTGCCAGCAGCCAAGTTCCGGGACAGGCCTATGGCTACACCTTC.